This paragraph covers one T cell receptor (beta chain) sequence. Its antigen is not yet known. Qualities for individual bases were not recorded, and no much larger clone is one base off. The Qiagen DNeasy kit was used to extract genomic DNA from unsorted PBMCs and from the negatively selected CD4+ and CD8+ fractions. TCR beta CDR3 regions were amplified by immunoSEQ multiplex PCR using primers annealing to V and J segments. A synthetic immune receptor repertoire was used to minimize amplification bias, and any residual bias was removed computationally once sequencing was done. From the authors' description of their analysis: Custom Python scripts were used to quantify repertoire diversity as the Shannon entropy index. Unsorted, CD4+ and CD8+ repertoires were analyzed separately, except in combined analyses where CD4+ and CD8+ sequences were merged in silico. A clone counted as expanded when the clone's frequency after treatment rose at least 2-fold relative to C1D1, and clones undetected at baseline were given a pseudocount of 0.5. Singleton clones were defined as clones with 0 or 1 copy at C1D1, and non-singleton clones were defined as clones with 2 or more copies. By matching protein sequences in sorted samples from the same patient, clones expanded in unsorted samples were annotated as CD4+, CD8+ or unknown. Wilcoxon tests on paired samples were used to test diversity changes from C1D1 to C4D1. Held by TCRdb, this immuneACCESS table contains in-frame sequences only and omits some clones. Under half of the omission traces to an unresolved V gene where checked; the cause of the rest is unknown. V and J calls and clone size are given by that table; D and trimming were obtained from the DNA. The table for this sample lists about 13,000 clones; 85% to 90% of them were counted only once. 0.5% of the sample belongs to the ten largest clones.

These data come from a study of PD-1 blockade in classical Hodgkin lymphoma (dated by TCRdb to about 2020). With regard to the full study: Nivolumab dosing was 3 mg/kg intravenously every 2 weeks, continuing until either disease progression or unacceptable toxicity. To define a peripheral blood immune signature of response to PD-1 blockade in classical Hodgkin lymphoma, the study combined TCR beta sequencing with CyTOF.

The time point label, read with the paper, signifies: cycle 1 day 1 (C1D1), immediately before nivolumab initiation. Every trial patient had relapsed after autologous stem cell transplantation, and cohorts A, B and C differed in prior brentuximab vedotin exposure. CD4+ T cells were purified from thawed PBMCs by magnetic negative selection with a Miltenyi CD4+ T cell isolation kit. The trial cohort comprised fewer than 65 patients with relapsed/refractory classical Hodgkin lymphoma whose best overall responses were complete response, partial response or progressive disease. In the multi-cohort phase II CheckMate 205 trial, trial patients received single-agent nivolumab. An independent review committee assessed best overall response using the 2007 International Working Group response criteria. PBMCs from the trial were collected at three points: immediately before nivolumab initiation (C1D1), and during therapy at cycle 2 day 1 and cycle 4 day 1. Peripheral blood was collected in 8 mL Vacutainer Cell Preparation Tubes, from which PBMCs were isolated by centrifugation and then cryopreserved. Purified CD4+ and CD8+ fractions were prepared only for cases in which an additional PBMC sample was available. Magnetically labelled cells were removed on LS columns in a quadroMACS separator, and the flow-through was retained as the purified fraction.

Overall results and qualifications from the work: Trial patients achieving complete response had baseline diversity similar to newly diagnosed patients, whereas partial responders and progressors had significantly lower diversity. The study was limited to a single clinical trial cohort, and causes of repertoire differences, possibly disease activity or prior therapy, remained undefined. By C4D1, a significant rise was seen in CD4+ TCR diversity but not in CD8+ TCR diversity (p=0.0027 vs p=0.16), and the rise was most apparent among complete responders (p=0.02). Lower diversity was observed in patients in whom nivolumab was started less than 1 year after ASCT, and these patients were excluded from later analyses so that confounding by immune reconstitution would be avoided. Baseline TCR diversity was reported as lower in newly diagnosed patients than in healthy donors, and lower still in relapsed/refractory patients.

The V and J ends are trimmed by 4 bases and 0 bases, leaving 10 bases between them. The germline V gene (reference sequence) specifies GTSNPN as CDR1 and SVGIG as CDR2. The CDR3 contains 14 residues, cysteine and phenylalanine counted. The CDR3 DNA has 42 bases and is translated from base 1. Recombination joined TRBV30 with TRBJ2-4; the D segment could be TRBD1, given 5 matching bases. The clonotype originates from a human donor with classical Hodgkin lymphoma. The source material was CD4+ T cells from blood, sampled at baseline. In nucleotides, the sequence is TGTGCCTGGAAGGACATCCTAGCCAAAAACATTCAGTACTTC. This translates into CAWKDILAKNIQYF.